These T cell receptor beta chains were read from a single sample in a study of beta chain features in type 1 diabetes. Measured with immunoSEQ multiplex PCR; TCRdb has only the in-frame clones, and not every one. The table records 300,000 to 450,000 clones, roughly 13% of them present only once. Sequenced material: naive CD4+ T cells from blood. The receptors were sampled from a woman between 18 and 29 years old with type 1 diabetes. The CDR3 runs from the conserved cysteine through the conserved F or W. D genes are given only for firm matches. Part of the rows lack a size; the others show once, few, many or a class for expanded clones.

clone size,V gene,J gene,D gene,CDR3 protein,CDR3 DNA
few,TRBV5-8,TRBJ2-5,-,CASSIRVHGETQYF,TGTGCCAGCAGTATTCGGGTCCATGGAGAGACCCAGTACTTC
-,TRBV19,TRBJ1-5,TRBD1,CASSTLTGGGQPQHF,TGTGCCAGTAGTACCTTGACAGGGGGAGGTCAGCCCCAGCATTTT
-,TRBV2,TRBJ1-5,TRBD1,CASTGGEDQPQHF,TGTGCCAGCACAGGGGGCGAGGATCAGCCCCAGCATTTT
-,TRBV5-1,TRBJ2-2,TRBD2,CASTPGGTNTGELFF,TGCGCCAGCACCCCGGGGGGGACGAACACCGGGGAGCTGTTTTTT
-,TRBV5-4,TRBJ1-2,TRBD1,CASSNTGTGWDGYTF,TGTGCCAGCAGCAACACCGGGACAGGGTGGGATGGCTACACCTTC
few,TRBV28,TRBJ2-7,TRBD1,CASSSPGTGTTYEQYF,TGTGCCAGCAGTTCGCCCGGGACAGGAACCACCTACGAGCAGTACTTC
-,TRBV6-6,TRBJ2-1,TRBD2,CATLLIAGGYNEQFF,TGTGCCACCCTGCTGATAGCGGGGGGGTACAATGAGCAGTTCTTC
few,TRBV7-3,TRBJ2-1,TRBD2,CASSGPSGRGNEQFF,TGTGCCAGCAGCGGTCCTAGCGGGAGGGGTAATGAGCAGTTCTTC
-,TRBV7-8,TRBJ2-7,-,CASSVGTPFEQYF,TGTGCCAGCAGCGTCGGGACTCCCTTCGAGCAGTACTTC
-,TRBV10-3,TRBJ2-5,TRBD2,CAISATLLAGAQETQYF,TGTGCCATCAGTGCAACCTTACTAGCGGGAGCCCAAGAGACCCAGTACTTC
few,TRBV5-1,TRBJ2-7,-,CASSLDSTSYEQYF,TGCGCCAGCAGCTTAGACAGCACTTCCTACGAGCAGTACTTC
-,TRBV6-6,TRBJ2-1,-,CAIEKESSYNEQFF,TGTGCCATCGAGAAGGAGAGCTCCTACAATGAGCAGTTCTTC
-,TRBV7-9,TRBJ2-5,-,CASSRGSIQETQYF,TGTGCCAGCAGCCGAGGAAGTATCCAAGAGACCCAGTACTTC
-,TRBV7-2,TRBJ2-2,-,CASSRVTGELFF,TGTGCCAGCAGCCGTGTGACCGGGGAGCTGTTTTTT
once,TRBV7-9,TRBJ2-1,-,CASSPRNGGRSYNEQFF,TGTGCCAGCAGCCCCAGAAACGGGGGGCGATCCTACAATGAGCAGTTCTTC
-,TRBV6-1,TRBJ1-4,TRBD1,CASSEGQGGEKLFF,TGTGCCAGCAGTGAGGGACAGGGTGGCGAAAAACTGTTTTTT
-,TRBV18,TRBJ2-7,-,CASFGGSSYEQYF,TGTGCCAGCTTCGGAGGGAGCTCCTACGAGCAGTACTTC
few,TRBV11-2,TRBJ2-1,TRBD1,CASSTPRGQRPEQFF,TGTGCCAGCAGCACACCTAGGGGACAGAGGCCAGAGCAGTTCTTC
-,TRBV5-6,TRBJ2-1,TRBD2,CASSRGLAGGRGQFF,TGTGCCAGCAGCAGGGGACTAGCGGGAGGGCGGGGGCAGTTCTTC
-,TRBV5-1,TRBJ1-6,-,CASSLGELKGGNSPLHF,TGCGCCAGCAGCTTGGGGGAGTTAAAAGGAGGGAATTCACCCCTCCACTTT
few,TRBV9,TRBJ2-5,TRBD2,CASSVGGLVGETQYF,TGTGCCAGCAGCGTAGGGGGACTAGTGGGGGAGACCCAGTACTTC
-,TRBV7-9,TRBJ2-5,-,CASSIGGPGETQYF,TGTGCCAGCAGCATAGGAGGACCAGGGGAGACCCAGTACTTC
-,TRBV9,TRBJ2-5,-,CASSPGTAGTQYF,TGTGCCAGCAGCCCCGGGACTGCAGGGACCCAGTACTTC
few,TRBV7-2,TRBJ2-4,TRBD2,CASSLSAGGAKNIQYF,TGTGCCAGCAGCTTATCAGCGGGGGGAGCCAAAAACATTCAGTACTTC
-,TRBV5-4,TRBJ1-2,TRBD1,CASSFTGGNGYTF,TGTGCCAGCAGCTTCACAGGGGGAAACGGCTACACCTTC
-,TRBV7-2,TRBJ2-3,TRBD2,CASSLPSSGSRTDTQYF,TGTGCCAGCAGCTTACCCAGTAGCGGGAGTCGCACAGATACGCAGTATTTT
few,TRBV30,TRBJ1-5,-,CAWSPREDQPQHF,TGTGCCTGGAGCCCGAGAGAGGATCAGCCCCAGCATTTT
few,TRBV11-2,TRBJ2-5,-,CASSFRGTVLETQYF,TGTGCCAGCAGCTTCCGGGGGACAGTGTTGGAGACCCAGTACTTC
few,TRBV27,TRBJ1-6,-,CASSRSSFSPLHF,TGTGCCAGCAGTCGGTCGAGTTTTTCACCCCTCCACTTT
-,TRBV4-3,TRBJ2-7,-,CASSQEFGIEQYF,TGCGCCAGCAGCCAAGAATTCGGGATCGAGCAGTACTTC
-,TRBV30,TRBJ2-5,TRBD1,CAWSDRDSLQETQYF,TGTGCCTGGAGTGACCGGGACAGTCTCCAAGAGACCCAGTACTTC
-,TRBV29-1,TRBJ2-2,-,CSVDNSGTGELFF,TGCAGCGTTGATAATAGCGGCACCGGGGAGCTGTTTTTT
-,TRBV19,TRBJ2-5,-,CASSIRVQETQYF,TGTGCCAGTAGTATTCGGGTCCAAGAGACCCAGTACTTC
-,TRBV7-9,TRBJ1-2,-,CASSEPQVSNYGYTF,TGTGCCAGCAGCGAACCTCAGGTGTCTAACTATGGCTACACCTTC
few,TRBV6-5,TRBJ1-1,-,CASSSTGFGMNTEAFF,TGTGCCAGCAGTTCCACAGGGTTTGGGATGAACACTGAAGCTTTCTTT
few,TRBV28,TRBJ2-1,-,CASSRPVQYNEQFF,TGTGCCAGCAGCCGACCGGTACAGTACAATGAGCAGTTCTTC
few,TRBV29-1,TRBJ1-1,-,CSAETRTLAEAFF,TGCAGCGCCGAGACTAGAACACTGGCTGAAGCTTTCTTT
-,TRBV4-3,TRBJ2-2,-,CASSHLSGTPVSPMFGAGELFF,TGCGCCAGCAGCCACTTATCCGGGACTCCAGTCAGCCCCATGTTTGGAGCCGGGGAGCTGTTTTTT
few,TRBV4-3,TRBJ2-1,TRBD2,CASSQEIPRRLAGPYNEQFF,TGCGCCAGCAGCCAAGAGATTCCCCGGAGGCTAGCGGGACCCTACAATGAGCAGTTCTTC
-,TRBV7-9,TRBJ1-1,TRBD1,CASSFSGQANTEAFF,TGTGCCAGCAGCTTTAGCGGACAGGCGAACACTGAAGCTTTCTTT
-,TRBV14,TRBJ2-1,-,CASSQDVAKEQFF,TGTGCCAGCAGCCAAGATGTAGCAAAGGAGCAGTTCTTC
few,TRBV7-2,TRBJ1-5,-,CASSLSTGTGWDQPQHF,TGTGCCAGCAGCTTATCTACCGGCACAGGGTGGGATCAGCCCCAGCATTTT
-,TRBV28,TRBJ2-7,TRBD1,CASSLRPGLRDRVHYEQYF,TGTGCCAGCAGTTTACGGCCCGGGCTCCGGGACAGGGTCCACTACGAGCAGTACTTC
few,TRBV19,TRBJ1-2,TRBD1,CASTSGTGVNGYTF,TGTGCCAGTACCTCCGGGACAGGGGTTAACGGCTACACCTTC
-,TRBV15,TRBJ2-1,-,CATSRRSGSYNEQFF,TGTGCCACCAGCAGGCGGAGCGGATCCTACAATGAGCAGTTCTTC
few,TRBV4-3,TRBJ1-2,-,CASSHKGSGGYTF,TGCGCCAGCAGCCACAAAGGGAGCGGTGGCTACACCTTC
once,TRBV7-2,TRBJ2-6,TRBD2,CASSRFTSGSPGANVLTF,TGTGCCAGCAGCCGGTTTACTAGCGGGAGTCCTGGGGCCAACGTCCTGACTTTC
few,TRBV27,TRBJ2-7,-,CASKREYVDNYEQYF,TGTGCCAGCAAACGGGAGTACGTAGATAACTACGAGCAGTACTTC
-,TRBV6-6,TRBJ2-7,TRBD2,CASSYPGLAEAYEQYF,TGTGCCAGCAGTTACCCTGGACTAGCAGAAGCCTACGAGCAGTACTTC
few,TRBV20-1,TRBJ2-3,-,CSATRDTQYF,TGCAGTGCTACGCGAGATACGCAGTATTTT
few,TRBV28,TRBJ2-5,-,CASRTSYHEGQYF,TGTGCCAGCAGAACTAGCTACCATGAGGGCCAGTACTTC
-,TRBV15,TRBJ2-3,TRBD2,CATSRAPGGRTDTQYF,TGTGCCACCAGCAGAGCCCCGGGAGGACGCACAGATACGCAGTATTTT
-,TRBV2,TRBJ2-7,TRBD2,CASRGGESYEQYF,TGTGCCAGCAGGGGAGGGGAATCCTACGAGCAGTACTTC